The 24 T cell receptor beta chains reported below all come from one sample, sequenced in a study of T cell responses to AZD1222 COVID-19 vaccine. The protocol was immunoSEQ multiplex PCR, while the TCRdb copy is restricted to in-frame clones and leaves out a portion. The sample yields 150,000 or so clones, around 93% seen once. This material consisted of peripheral blood, taken 28 days after the second AZD1222 dose. Source of these receptors: an adult who received the AZD1222 COVID-19 vaccine.

The chain has TRBV19 and TRBJ2-7; D ambiguous. The CDR3 totals 11 residues. Trimming shortened V by 6 bases and J by 3 bases, and 6 bases separated the two germline ends. In germline, CDR1 is LNHDA, CDR2 SQIVND (reference sequence). Here the CDR3 DNA reads TGTGCCAGTAGGGATTACTACGAGCAGTACTTC. It yields the protein CASRDYYEQYF.

The sample holds one count of this clone. The CDR3: CASRPGQGNQPQHF. The DNA of the CDR3 is TGTGCCAGCAGACCGGGACAGGGCAATCAGCCCCAGCATTTT. This rearrangement joins TRBV6-5 to TRBJ1-5; 8 positions match TRBD1. CDR1 and CDR2 (germline): MNHEY, SVGAGI. The length of the CDR3 is 14 residues. V trimming: 6 bases; J trimming: 2 bases; junction bases outside the gene matches: 3.

The chain links TRBV27 to TRBJ2-2, with TRBD2 matching over 10 bases. V shed 5 bases, J shed 0 bases, and the junction held 0 bases outside the gene matches. Looked up from germline, CDR1 is MNHEY and CDR2 is SMNVEV (reference sequence). This CDR3 is built from 15 residues. The CDR3 loop is CASSTSGTNTGELFF. The CDR3 bases are TGTGCCAGCAGTACTAGCGGGACGAACACCGGGGAGCTGTTTTTT.

This clone was recorded a few times. V is TRBV2 and J is TRBJ2-1; 11 nucleotides align to TRBD1. Germline loops: CDR1 SNHLY, CDR2 FYNNEI. The CDR3 is 18 residues long. J gave up 0 bases and V 5 bases, and 9 bases lay outside the gene matches. The CDR3 region is CASSTRRTGGSSYNEQFF. In DNA, the CDR3 is TGTGCCAGCAGTACCCGCAGGACAGGGGGCAGCTCCTACAATGAGCAGTTCTTC.

This clone appeared a few times. Other DNA variants within this sample encode the same CDR3. The CDR3 coding sequence is TGTGCCAGCAGCTTAGGATCGACAGATACGCAGTATTTT. Encoded protein: CASSLGSTDTQYF. The chain is built from TRBV7-3 and TRBJ2-3; D is uncertain. With 2 bases removed from V and 3 bases from J, the gap between germline ends came to 6 bases. The CDR3 runs to 13 residues. Germline CDR1 is SGHTA and CDR2 is FQGTGA.

The V call is TRBV5-1, the J call TRBJ2-3; 7 nucleotides match TRBD1. The CDR3 spans 16 residues. The germline gives CDR1 SGHRS, CDR2 YFSETQ. The trim removed 0 bases at V and 3 bases at J, leaving 7 bases unmatched. The CDR3 sequence is CASSLATGSVTDTQYF. The CDR3 DNA is TGCGCCAGCAGCTTGGCGACAGGGTCTGTAACAGATACGCAGTATTTT.

This chain links TRBV19 with TRBJ1-3; D ambiguous. The CDR3 sequence is 12 residues long. Trimming removed 8 bases from V and 0 bases from J, with 5 bases in between. The germline gives CDR1 LNHDA, CDR2 SQIVND (reference sequence). In nucleotides, the CDR3 is TGTGCCAGTGAGAGCTCTGGAAACACCATATATTTT. As protein: CASESSGNTIYF.

CDR3 region: CASSRNRDRVHEQFF. In DNA, the CDR3 is TGTGCCAGCAGCCGCAACCGGGACAGGGTCCATGAGCAGTTCTTC. The V gene is TRBV13, the J gene TRBJ2-1; 9 positions agree with TRBD1. V was pared by 5 bases and J by 8 bases, with 10 bases of the junction left unmatched. This CDR3 comprises 15 residues. The germline gives CDR1 PRHDT, CDR2 FYEKMQ (reference sequence).

This rearrangement joins TRBV28 to TRBJ1-5; D is perhaps TRBD1 (6 bases). The CDR3 length is 15 residues. V was trimmed by 10 bases and J by 2 bases, leaving 18 bases between them. Germline assignment: CDR1 MDHEN and CDR2 SYDVKM. CDR3 protein: CAIQGGTAGNQPQHF. The CDR3 coding sequence is TGTGCCATCCAAGGGGGGACGGCGGGCAATCAGCCCCAGCATTTT.

The chain uses TRBV11-2 and TRBJ1-6; the D is unclear. Germline CDR1 and CDR2: SGHAT and FQNNGV. The V gene lost 5 bases and the J gene lost 4 bases, with 12 bases spanning the gap. The CDR3 is 15 residues long. For the CDR3, the DNA is TGTGCCAGCAGCGCGGACTGGGAGTATAATTCACCCCTCCACTTT. It yields the protein CASSADWEYNSPLHF.

This clone was seen a single time. For the CDR3, the DNA is TGTGCCAGCAGCTTGGGGGGGGCCGCTTTCTTT. It is translated as CASSLGGAAFF. The V and J genes are TRBV11-2 and TRBJ1-1; tentative D call: TRBD1 (6 bases). Deletions cut 3 bases from V and 11 bases from J, with 10 bases between. The CDR3 loop spans 11 amino acids. The V gene's germline CDR1 is SGHAT and CDR2 FQNNGV.

J is TRBJ2-3 and V is TRBV28, with 7 bases that match TRBD1. This CDR3 comprises 14 residues. Trimming took 6 bases from V and 1 from J; bases not matched to a gene: 4. In germline, CDR1 is MDHEN, CDR2 SYDVKM. CDR3 nucleotides: TGTGCCAGCAGCAAAGACAGGGGCACAGATACGCAGTATTTT. Its protein is CASSKDRGTDTQYF.

V gene TRBV5-8 combines with J gene TRBJ1-5, with D maybe TRBD1 (5 bases). The CDR3 covers 13 residues. CDR1 SGHTS and CDR2 YDEGEE come from the germline V gene. V lost 2 bases and J lost 5, with 8 bases in between. CDR3 nucleotides: TGTGCCAGCAGCTTCAGGGTCCATCAGCCCCAGCATTTT. Its translation is CASSFRVHQPQHF.

The chain uses TRBV28 and TRBJ1-1; the match to TRBD1 covers 8 bases. Germline V CDR1 and CDR2: MDHEN, SYDVKM. V gave up 4 bases and J gave up 3 bases; unmatched junction bases: 4. The CDR3 is 14 residues long. CDR3 in amino acids: CASSYLQGDTEAFF. CDR3 in DNA: TGTGCCAGCAGTTACCTACAGGGGGACACTGAAGCTTTCTTT.

This clone was seen only a few times. This sequence joins TRBV9 and TRBJ2-4; D not resolved. Per the germline V gene, CDR1 is SGDLS and CDR2 is YYNGEE. The germline V and J ends were trimmed by 4 bases and 6 bases, with 20 bases remaining between them. This CDR3 is 16 amino acids long. DNA of the CDR3: TGTGCCAGCAGCCCAGGTGTGGGAACCACCCGAAACATTCAGTACTTC. Translating it yields CASSPGVGTTRNIQYF. The full variable domain, rest sourced from reference TRBV9 and TRBJ2-4, is DSGVTQTPKHLITATGQRVTLRCSPRSGDLSVYWYQQSLDQGLQFLIQYYNGEERAKGNILERFSAQQFPDLHSELNLSSLELGDSALYFCASSPGVGTTRNIQYFGAGTRLSVL.

The V gene is TRBV5-1, the J gene TRBJ2-5; the D gene is possibly TRBD2 (7 bases). Per the germline V gene, CDR1 is SGHRS and CDR2 is YFSETQ. CDR3 size: 15 residues. V lost 4 bases to trimming and J lost 3 bases, with 16 bases between them. This CDR3 is CASSRNRAGEETQYF. CDR3 coding DNA: TGCGCCAGCAGCCGCAACAGGGCGGGGGAAGAGACCCAGTACTTC.

This sequence joins TRBV13 and TRBJ2-1; 9 bases align to TRBD1. With V trimmed by 6 bases and J by 11 bases, 20 bases remained unmatched. Germline V gives CDR1 PRHDT, CDR2 FYEKMQ (reference sequence). The CDR3 sequence is 17 residues long. The CDR3 DNA is TGTGCCAGCAGTTCACCCACATCGACAGGGGGGATAGGGAAGCAGTTCTTC. It yields the protein CASSSPTSTGGIGKQFF.

The CDR3 protein is CASSLPNSYEQYF. The CDR3 nucleotides are TGTGCCAGCAGCTTACCTAACAGCTACGAGCAGTACTTC. The rearrangement uses TRBV7-3 and TRBJ2-7; D gene ambiguous. The CDR3 sequence is 13 residues long. In germline, CDR1 is SGHTA, CDR2 FQGTGA. Trimming removed 2 bases from V and 3 bases from J, with 8 bases in between. Looking up the rest from reference TRBV7-3 and TRBJ2-7 gives the full variable domain: GAGVSQTPSNKVTEKGKYVELRCDPISGHTALYWYRQSLGQGPEFLIYFQGTGAADDSGLPNDRFFAVRPEGSVSTLKIQRTERGDSAVYLCASSLPNSYEQYFGPGTRLTVT.

This clone was picked up a small number of times. The chain links TRBV6-5 to TRBJ1-3; D remains ambiguous. The CDR3 runs 11 residues. Trimming stripped 5 bases from V and 4 bases from J, with 3 bases between. Germline assignment: CDR1 MNHEY and CDR2 SVGAGI. The CDR3 here is CASSRGNTIYF. As DNA, the CDR3 is TGTGCCAGCAGTAGGGGAAACACCATATATTTT.

V usage is TRBV5-1 and J usage is TRBJ1-4; the D gene is possibly TRBD1 (5 bases). V lost 0 bases and J lost 0, with 6 bases in between. This CDR3 is 15 amino acids long. Per the germline V gene, CDR1 is SGHRS and CDR2 is YFSETQ. The CDR3 loop reads CASSLGDSTNEKLFF. The CDR3 DNA is TGCGCCAGCAGCTTGGGGGACTCAACTAATGAAAAACTGTTTTTT.

The chain links TRBV4-1 to TRBJ1-3, with D hard to call. V gave up 1 base and J gave up 1 base, with 8 bases separating them. Germline CDR1 and CDR2: MGHRA and YSYEKL. This CDR3 spans 15 amino acids. DNA for the CDR3: TGCGCCAGCAGCCAAGCTGGTAGGTCTGGAAACACCATATATTTT. The encoded protein is CASSQAGRSGNTIYF.

V gene TRBV6-5 combines with J gene TRBJ1-2; 10 positions match TRBD1. Germline trimming cut 4 bases from V and 4 bases from J; bases unmatched to any gene: 6. The CDR3 extends over 15 amino acids. Germline CDR1 and CDR2: MNHEY and SVGAGI. CDR3 sequence (DNA): TGTGCCAGCAGTTTCCGACAGGGGGCTCGCTATGGCTACACCTTC. Translating it yields CASSFRQGARYGYTF.

This clone has a handful of counts. The V gene is TRBV19, the J gene TRBJ2-1; D remains unclear. Trimming pared 6 bases from V and 2 bases from J, leaving 8 bases between. The germline CDR1 and CDR2 sequences are LNHDA and SQIVND (reference sequence). The CDR3 is 13 amino acids. The CDR3 nucleotides read TGTGCCAGTAGAAGAGGCCCCTACAATGAGCAGTTCTTC. It encodes CASRRGPYNEQFF.

This clone was seen more than once but under ten times. V usage is TRBV30 and J usage is TRBJ2-7; D unresolved. The ends were cut back, 8 bases at V and 6 bases at J, with 14 bases in the middle. This CDR3 comprises 11 residues. The V gene's germline CDR1 is GTSNPN and CDR2 SVGIG (reference sequence). CDR3 sequence reads: CAVPGLSEQYF. The CDR3 nucleotides read TGTGCCGTCCCCGGGTTATCCGAGCAGTACTTC.